This T cell receptor (beta chain) was retrieved from a study of T cell responses to AZD1222 COVID-19 vaccine. The wider study: Pooled in the analysis were second doses at about 4 or about 12 weeks. Notes on the study in general: Scientists sampled the repertoires only once the peak T cell response had passed. Possibly, clonal diversity was underestimated; donors were largely white British and included more females. Across spike, vaccine-associated CD4 TCRs were found, dominant at 160-218 and 743-854.

The CDR3 length is 20 residues. Germline CDR1 is LGHDT and CDR2 is YNNKEL (reference sequence). Trimming cost V 4 bases and J 0 bases; bases outside gene matches: 13. A remark on this clone: Antigen unknown.

This table comes from immunoSEQ multiplex PCR, and its TCRdb copy is limited to in-frame clones, with some not included. Found here are some 180,000 clones, roughly 92% of them singletons; the top ten hold roughly 1.5%. This rearrangement joins TRBV3-1 (or the pseudogene TRBV3-2) to TRBJ2-2; 11 nucleotides align to TRBD2. This sample comprised peripheral blood, obtained on day 0 of AZD1222 vaccination. This clonotype originated in an adult in good health. In nucleotides, the CDR3 is TGTGCCAGCAGCCGGCATTCCGGGACTAGCGGAGTTCCGAACACCGGGGAGCTGTTTTTT. Translating gives CASSRHSGTSGVPNTGELFF.